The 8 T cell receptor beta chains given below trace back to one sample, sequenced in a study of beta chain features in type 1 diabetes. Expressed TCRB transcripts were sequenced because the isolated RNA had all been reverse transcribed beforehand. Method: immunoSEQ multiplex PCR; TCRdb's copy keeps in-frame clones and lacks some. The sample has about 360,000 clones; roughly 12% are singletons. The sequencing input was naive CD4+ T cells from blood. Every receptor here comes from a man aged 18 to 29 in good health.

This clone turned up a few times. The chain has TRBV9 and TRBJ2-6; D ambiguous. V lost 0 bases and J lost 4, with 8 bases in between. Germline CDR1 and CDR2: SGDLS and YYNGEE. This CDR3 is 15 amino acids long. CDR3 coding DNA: TGTGCCAGCAGCGTAGCAGGTGCCGGGGCCAACGTCCTGACTTTC. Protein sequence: CASSVAGAGANVLTF.

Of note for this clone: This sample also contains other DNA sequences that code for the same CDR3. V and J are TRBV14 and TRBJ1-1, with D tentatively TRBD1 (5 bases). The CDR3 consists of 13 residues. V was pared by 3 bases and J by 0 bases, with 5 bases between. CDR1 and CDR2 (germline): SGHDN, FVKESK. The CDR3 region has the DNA TGTGCCAGCAGCCAGGACATGAACACTGAAGCTTTCTTT. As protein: CASSQDMNTEAFF.

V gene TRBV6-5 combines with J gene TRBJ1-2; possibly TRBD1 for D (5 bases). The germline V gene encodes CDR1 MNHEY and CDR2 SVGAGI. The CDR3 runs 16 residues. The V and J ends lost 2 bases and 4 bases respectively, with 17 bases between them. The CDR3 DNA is TGTGCCAGCAGTTACGCCCGCTGGGGGGGTGCCTATGGCTACACCTTC. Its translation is CASSYARWGGAYGYTF.

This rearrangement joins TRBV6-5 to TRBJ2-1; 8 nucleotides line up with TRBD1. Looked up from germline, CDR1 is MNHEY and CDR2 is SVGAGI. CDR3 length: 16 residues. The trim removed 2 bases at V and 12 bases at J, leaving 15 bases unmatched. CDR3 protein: CASSYTKDRAPVGQFF. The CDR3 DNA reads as TGTGCCAGCAGTTACACTAAGGACAGGGCCCCAGTGGGGCAGTTCTTC.

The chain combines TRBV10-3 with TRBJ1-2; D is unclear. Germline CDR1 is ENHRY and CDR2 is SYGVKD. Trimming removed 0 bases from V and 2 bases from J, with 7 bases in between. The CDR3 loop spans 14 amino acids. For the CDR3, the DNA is TGTGCCATCAGTGAGTCACGGGGAAACTATGGCTACACCTTC. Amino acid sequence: CAISESRGNYGYTF.

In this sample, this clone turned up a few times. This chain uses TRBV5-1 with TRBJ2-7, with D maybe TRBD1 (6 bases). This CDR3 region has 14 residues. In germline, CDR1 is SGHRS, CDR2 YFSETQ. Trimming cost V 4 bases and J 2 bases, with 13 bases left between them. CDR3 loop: CASSHRGGPYEQYF. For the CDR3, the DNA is TGCGCCAGCAGCCATCGAGGGGGACCCTACGAGCAGTACTTC.

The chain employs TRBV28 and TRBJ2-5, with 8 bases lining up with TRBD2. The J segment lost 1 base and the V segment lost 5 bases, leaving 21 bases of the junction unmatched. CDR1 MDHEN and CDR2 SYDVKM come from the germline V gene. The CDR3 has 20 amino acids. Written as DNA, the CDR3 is TGTGCCAGCAGTCTGGGGCCTCCCCGAACTAGCGGACGGTTCCAAGAGACCCAGTACTTC. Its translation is CASSLGPPRTSGRFQETQYF.

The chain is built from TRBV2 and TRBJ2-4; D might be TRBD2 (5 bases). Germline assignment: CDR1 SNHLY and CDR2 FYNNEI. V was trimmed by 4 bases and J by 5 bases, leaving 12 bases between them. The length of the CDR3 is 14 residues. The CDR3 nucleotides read TGTGCCAGCAGTGTGGGAGTGTTTGAAAACATTCAGTACTTC. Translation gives CASSVGVFENIQYF. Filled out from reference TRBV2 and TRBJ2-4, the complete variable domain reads EPEVTQTPSHQVTQMGQEVILRCVPISNHLYFYWYRQILGQKVEFLVSFYNNEISEKSEIFDDQFSVERPDGSNFTLKIRSTKLEDSAMYFCASSVGVFENIQYFGAGTRLSVL.